These T cell receptor beta chains were read from a single sample in a study of blood T cell repertoires in COVID-19. Sequencing was performed with immunoSEQ multiplex PCR; in TCRdb, only in-frame clones are kept and a portion is missing. Among a few hundred thousand clones, around 84% were seen once, and the ten largest hold about 4.5%. Input material: PBMCs or T cells enriched from blood (not recorded which). The receptor set was obtained from a man aged 25 to 40 with acute COVID-19. Both conserved end residues are part of each CDR3. The D gene is left open where the match is weak. A clone size is listed for some rows: how often the clone was seen (once, few, many), or a class if it is expanded.

d_gene	j_gene	v_gene	abundance	len	CDR3aa	CDR3nt
TRBD2	TRBJ2-7	TRBV5-1	.	16	CASSLTSGGVSYEQYF	TGCGCCAGCAGCTTGACTAGCGGGGGGGTCTCCTACGAGCAGTACTTC
.	TRBJ1-4	TRBV3-1/TRBV3-2	once	17	CASSQDGRTPEGEKLFF	TGTGCCAGCAGCCAAGATGGGAGGACCCCGGAGGGGGAAAAACTGTTTTTT
.	TRBJ1-3	TRBV19	.	13	CASMYRAGNTIYF	TGTGCCAGTATGTACAGGGCTGGAAACACCATATATTTT
TRBD2	TRBJ2-5	TRBV5-6	.	16	CASSLASGTLQETQYF	TGTGCCAGCAGCTTGGCAAGCGGGACCCTCCAAGAGACCCAGTACTTC
.	TRBJ1-3	TRBV5-4	.	14	CASSAGQPGNTIYF	TGTGCCAGCAGCGCAGGACAGCCTGGAAACACCATATATTTT
.	TRBJ2-3	TRBV6-5	.	14	CASSPRNEEGTQYF	TGTGCCAGCAGTCCTAGGAACGAAGAGGGTACGCAGTATTTT
TRBD2	TRBJ2-1	TRBV4-1	.	15	CASSLLAGGPNEQFF	TGCGCCAGCAGTCTACTAGCGGGGGGGCCTAATGAGCAGTTCTTC
.	TRBJ2-7	TRBV12-5	few	11	CASARYYEQYF	TGTGCTAGTGCCCGTTACTACGAGCAGTACTTC
.	TRBJ2-1	TRBV29-1	.	15	CSVEDSGQLPNEQFF	TGCAGCGTTGAAGACTCAGGACAGCTCCCTAATGAGCAGTTCTTC
.	TRBJ1-2	TRBV6-2/TRBV6-3	.	15	CASRPSGQSGYGYTF	TGTGCCAGCAGGCCTTCGGGTCAGAGTGGGTATGGCTACACCTTC
.	TRBJ1-3	TRBV27	.	13	CASSLGQGNTIYF	TGTGCCAGCAGTTTAGGGCAGGGAAACACCATATATTTT
TRBD1	TRBJ1-1	TRBV6-2/TRBV6-3	.	17	CASNPGTRRDRLTEAFF	TGTGCCAGCAACCCCGGAACGAGACGGGACAGATTAACTGAAGCTTTCTTT
.	TRBJ2-7	TRBV6-1	.	15	CASSERAQGLGEQYF	TGTGCCAGCAGTGAAAGAGCGCAGGGGTTAGGCGAGCAGTACTTC
TRBD1	TRBJ2-7	TRBV9	.	13	CASSAGQGEEQYF	TGTGCCAGCAGCGCTGGACAGGGTGAGGAGCAGTACTTC
.	TRBJ1-3	TRBV12-5	.	16	CASGFYSGLGGNTIYF	TGTGCTAGTGGTTTTTACTCGGGACTGGGCGGAAACACCATATATTTT
.	TRBJ1-4	TRBV5-5	once	12	CASSLAPRVLFF	TGTGCCAGCAGCTTGGCCCCCAGGGTACTGTTTTTT
.	TRBJ1-1	TRBV18	.	15	CASSPQGSMNTEAFF	TGTGCCAGCTCACCTCAGGGTTCGATGAACACTGAAGCTTTCTTT
TRBD1	TRBJ1-2	TRBV4-1	.	13	CASSQDGGGGYTF	TGCGCCAGCAGCCAAGATGGAGGGGGCGGCTACACCTTC
.	TRBJ2-5	TRBV25-1	.	14	CASSVGQGGETQYF	TGTGCCAGCAGTGTTGGGCAGGGCGGAGAGACCCAGTACTTC